Each of the 6 T cell receptor beta chains below was sequenced from the same sample in a study of T cell responses to AZD1222 COVID-19 vaccine. Produced via immunoSEQ multiplex PCR; TCRdb's table is partial and in-frame only. The data show some 110,000 clones, almost 90% seen once. Sequencing was performed on peripheral blood, taken on day 0 of AZD1222 vaccination. The origin of the receptors is an adult in good health.

In its sample, this clone was seen a few times. This chain joins TRBV23-1 and TRBJ1-5; no clear D gene. TRBV23-1 is an ORF, with its function uncertain. This CDR3 comprises 17 residues. V dropped 2 bases and J dropped 0 bases, with 14 bases sitting between them. In nucleotides, the CDR3 is TGCGCCAGCAGTCAAGTCCCAGGAGGTTATAGCAATCAGCCCCAGCATTTT. This translates into CASSQVPGGYSNQPQHF.

This sequence joins TRBV3-1 (or the pseudogene TRBV3-2) and TRBJ1-3; D ambiguous. V was pared by 1 base and J by 3 bases, with 4 bases between. Germline values: CDR1 LGHDT, CDR2 YNNKEL (reference sequence). The CDR3 sequence is 13 residues long. The CDR3 nucleotides are TGTGCCAGCAGCCAAGCCGGTGGAAACACCATATATTTT. Amino acid sequence: CASSQAGGNTIYF.

The chain employs TRBV10-3 and TRBJ2-5; the match to TRBD2 covers 7 bases. V trimming: 6 bases; J trimming: 7 bases; junction bases outside the gene matches: 11. Germline loops: CDR1 ENHRY, CDR2 SYGVKD. The CDR3 loop spans 14 amino acids. In DNA, the CDR3 is TGTGCCATCAGAGGCATGGGAGGGCTTGGGACCCAGTACTTC. Its protein is CAIRGMGGLGTQYF.

On this clone: At the DNA level, this CDR3 is encoded by other sequences in the same sample as well. The J gene is TRBJ1-1, the V gene TRBV28; D not certain. V gave up 5 bases and J gave up 0 bases, with 13 bases separating them. CDR1 and CDR2 (germline): MDHEN, SYDVKM. CDR3 length equals 15 residues. The chain's CDR3 is CASSLPSTVNTEAFF. CDR3 coding DNA: TGTGCCAGCAGTCTCCCCTCAACAGTGAACACTGAAGCTTTCTTT.

This clone has a count of ten or more. The rearrangement links TRBV7-8 to TRBJ1-5; 9 positions match TRBD1. This CDR3 region has 15 residues. Germline V CDR1 and CDR2: SGHVS, FQNEAQ. V was pared by 2 bases and J by 4 bases, with 3 bases of the junction left unmatched. The chain's CDR3 is CASSLYRGLNQPQHF. CDR3 DNA: TGTGCCAGCAGCTTATACAGGGGGCTGAATCAGCCCCAGCATTTT.

The rearrangement joins TRBV11-2 to TRBJ1-5, with unresolved D. The CDR3 sequence is 14 residues long. Germline CDR1 is SGHAT and CDR2 is FQNNGV. Trimming took off 0 bases at V and 7 bases at J, with 10 bases between the two ends. The DNA of the CDR3 is TGTGCCAGCAGCTTAGATCCGGGCACGCAGCCCCAGCATTTT. It yields the protein CASSLDPGTQPQHF.